What follows is one T cell receptor (beta chain) and its context. This entry is derived from a study of ipilimumab plus nivolumab after autologous stem cell transplantation. Study overall: Median doses per patient: a few ipilimumab, under ten nivolumab. The myeloma group: high-risk transplant-naive, or relapse within 3 years after first autologous transplant.

Patients received nivolumab 3 mg/kg at weeks 1, 4, 7, 10, then fortnightly to week 26. V lost 6 bases, J lost 1 base, and 9 bases lay in between. Germline V gene sequence: CDR1 SNHLY, CDR2 FYNNEI. CDR3 length: 13 residues. Only in-frame clones appear in the TCRdb table, and some are missing; sequencing was by immunoSEQ multiplex PCR. The sample carries around 3,500 clones, more than 85% recorded once. The input for sequencing was PBMCs, taken in a trial of ipilimumab plus nivolumab as post-transplant consolidation. J is TRBJ1-1 and V is TRBV2; D unresolved. The TCR was taken from a male donor with multiple myeloma. DNA of the CDR3: TGTGCCAGCAGCATGGAACCGAACACTGAAGCTTTCTTT. As protein: CASSMEPNTEAFF.